These 28 T cell receptor beta chains share one sample of origin, sequenced in a study of cytomegalovirus exposure and HLA in healthy donors. The PCR ran on 60 Vbeta and 13 Jbeta primers. Generated by immunoSEQ multiplex PCR, the TCRdb table keeps only in-frame clones and is missing some. The profile shows about 130,000 clones, approximately 79% of them singletons. Sequencing input: PBMCs. These receptors were obtained from a man younger than 30 in good health and CMV-seropositive.

The table lists this clone with a few counts. The chain carries TRBV5-8 and TRBJ1-1; D not resolved. Trimming took 1 base from V and 1 from J, leaving 8 bases between them. The CDR3 covers 14 residues. Germline CDR1 and CDR2: SGHTS and YDEGEE. CDR3 nucleotides: TGTGCCAGCAGCTTGCGTGGGAGGAACACTGAAGCTTTCTTT. Protein product: CASSLRGRNTEAFF.

V usage is TRBV18 and J usage is TRBJ2-5; maybe TRBD2 (5 bases). Germline CDR1 KGHSH, CDR2 LQKENI. V lost 3 bases and J 2 bases, leaving 10 bases between the germline ends. The CDR3 consists of 14 residues. In nucleotides, the CDR3 is TGTGCCAGCTCACCTAACCGGGGTCAAGAGACCCAGTACTTC. Encoded protein: CASSPNRGQETQYF.

This clone has a handful of counts. This chain links TRBV7-9 with TRBJ1-2, with 7 bases lining up with TRBD1. V was clipped by 5 bases and J by 6 bases; unmatched bases: 6. The CDR3 loop spans 13 amino acids. Germline V gene lookup returns CDR1 SEHNR and CDR2 FQNEAQ (reference sequence). The CDR3 nucleotides are TGTGCCAGCAGCGCAGGGGGTGGTCATGGCTACACCTTC. Translation: CASSAGGGHGYTF.

Only a few counts were recorded for this clone. The chain recombines TRBV5-1 with TRBJ2-1; TRBD2 aligns across 11 bases. The CDR3 extends over 17 amino acids. V shed 10 bases and J 5 bases; nucleotides not matched to a gene: 17. Germline CDR1 SGHRS, CDR2 YFSETQ. The CDR3 DNA reads as TGCGCCGTAGTGAGGACTAGCGGGCCGATGGTTCACAATGAGCAGTTCTTC. This codes for CAVVRTSGPMVHNEQFF.

This chain uses TRBV28 with TRBJ1-4; a weak D match, TRBD1 (5 bases). Germline V lookup: CDR1 MDHEN, CDR2 SYDVKM. The V gene lost 7 bases and the J gene lost 7 bases, with 10 bases spanning the gap. This CDR3 contains 12 residues. CDR3 residues: CASTGRTEKLFF. Written as DNA, the CDR3 is TGTGCCAGCACAGGGAGGACTGAAAAACTGTTTTTT.

This chain joins TRBV6-6 and TRBJ1-6, with TRBD1 as a possible D gene (5 bases). Deletions cut 5 bases from V and 8 bases from J, with 16 bases between. The CDR3 loop spans 15 amino acids. Germline CDR1 reads MNHNY; CDR2 reads SVGAGI (reference sequence). Here the CDR3 reads CASSTATGFYSPLHF. The CDR3 region has the DNA TGTGCCAGCAGTACCGCAACAGGTTTCTATTCACCCCTCCACTTT.

This chain joins TRBV7-9 and TRBJ2-3, with D unclear. CDR1 is SEHNR, CDR2 FQNEAQ, per germline (reference sequence). The length of the CDR3 is 12 residues. The V and J ends lost 7 bases and 6 bases respectively, with 11 bases between them. CDR3 bases: TGTGCCAGCACTCCGAGAGCGGATACGCAGTATTTT. The encoded protein is CASTPRADTQYF.

The rearrangement links TRBV10-3 to TRBJ2-5; TRBD2 agrees at 7 bases. CDR1 ENHRY and CDR2 SYGVKD come from the germline V gene. Trimming cost V 4 bases and J 1 base; bases outside gene matches: 3. The CDR3 extends over 14 amino acids. The CDR3 DNA reads as TGTGCCATCAGTGTGGGCGGGAGCCAAGAGACCCAGTACTTC. Amino acids: CAISVGGSQETQYF.

The table lists this clone with a count of one. The V call is TRBV5-6, the J call TRBJ2-7; TRBD1 matches at 8 bases. V was pared by 2 bases and J by 5 bases, with 6 bases of the junction left unmatched. The germline gives CDR1 SGHDT, CDR2 YYEEEE. CDR3 length: 14 amino acids. DNA for the CDR3: TGTGCCAGCAGCTTAGACAGGGGTATCAACGAGCAGTACTTC. Protein: CASSLDRGINEQYF.

This chain connects TRBV19 to TRBJ2-2, with 7 bases matching TRBD2. The junction had 3 bases not matched to a gene; V was cut back by 1 base and J by 1 base. CDR3 length: 16 amino acids. The germline CDR1 and CDR2 sequences are LNHDA and SQIVND (reference sequence). The CDR3 sequence is CASSIGSGVNTGELFF. CDR3 bases: TGTGCCAGTAGTATAGGGAGCGGGGTGAACACCGGGGAGCTGTTTTTT.

The chain joins TRBV2 to TRBJ2-7; D is ambiguous. The CDR3 length is 13 residues. Germline CDR1 reads SNHLY; CDR2 reads FYNNEI. The V end lost 1 base, the J end lost 2 bases, and 6 bases lay between the germline ends. CDR3 amino acids: CASSEGATYEQYF. CDR3 nucleotide sequence: TGTGCCAGCAGTGAAGGGGCCACCTACGAGCAGTACTTC.

The gene calls are TRBV13 and TRBJ2-5; 7 nucleotides line up with TRBD2. Germline V lookup: CDR1 PRHDT, CDR2 FYEKMQ (reference sequence). The CDR3 totals 16 residues. V trimming: 5 bases; J trimming: 4 bases; junction bases outside the gene matches: 13. In DNA, the CDR3 is TGTGCCAGCAGCGCTAGACTAGCCGGAAGGGGAGAGACCCAGTACTTC. The encoded protein is CASSARLAGRGETQYF.

This clone has a single count. This rearrangement joins TRBV5-8 to TRBJ1-2; no reliable D call. Per the germline V gene, CDR1 is SGHTS and CDR2 is YDEGEE. The CDR3 extends over 14 amino acids. The V end lost 0 bases, the J end lost 1 base, and 7 bases lay between the germline ends. CDR3 coding DNA: TGTGCCAGCAGCTTGGAGCGGATTAACTATGGCTACACCTTC. This sequence encodes CASSLERINYGYTF.

The chain joins TRBV7-8 to TRBJ2-4; TRBD2 might be the D (5 bases). Germline lookup yields CDR1 SGHVS and CDR2 FQNEAQ. Trimming removed 0 bases at V and 7 bases at J, with 10 bases between. CDR3 length: 14 residues. This CDR3 reads CASSLAARGNIQYF. CDR3 nucleotides: TGTGCCAGCAGCTTAGCTGCCCGAGGGAACATTCAGTACTTC.

The V call is TRBV25-1, the J call TRBJ2-5, with D tentatively TRBD1 (6 bases). Per germline, CDR1 MGHDK and CDR2 SYGVNS. Trimming took off 2 bases at V and 5 bases at J, with 18 bases between the two ends. The CDR3 covers 16 residues. In DNA form, the CDR3 reads TGTGCCAGCAGTGAACCCCGGGCAGGGGCCGGGGAGACCCAGTACTTC. Protein sequence: CASSEPRAGAGETQYF.

This clone was observed a single time. This chain connects TRBV19 to TRBJ1-1; TRBD1 matches 8 bases. CDR1 is LNHDA, CDR2 SQIVND, per germline (reference sequence). This CDR3 is built from 14 residues. V dropped 10 bases and J dropped 5; count of bases not matched to a gene: 12. The CDR3 DNA follows: TGTGCCACTAAGCAGGGGGCAACCGGGACTGAAGCTTTCTTT. Translated: CATKQGATGTEAFF.

The J gene is TRBJ1-5, the V gene TRBV21-1. TRBV21-1 is a known pseudogene. This CDR3 is built from 15 residues. DNA of the CDR3: TGTGCCAGCAGCAAGTATAAGAGTTTAAATCAGCCCCAGCATTTT. Translating gives CASSKYKSLNQPQHF.

As DNA, the CDR3 is TGTGCCAGTAGAAGGGACAGGGGTACAGATACGCAGTATTTT. Its protein is CASRRDRGTDTQYF. The chain has TRBV19 and TRBJ2-3; TRBD1 matches at 10 bases. Germline values: CDR1 LNHDA, CDR2 SQIVND (reference sequence). The CDR3 consists of 14 residues. J was trimmed by 3 bases and V by 6 bases; bases with no gene match: 3.

The chain uses TRBV6-5 and TRBJ1-1; 11 bases agree with TRBD1. This CDR3 is built from 14 residues. Germline CDR1 reads MNHEY; CDR2 reads SVGAGI. J was trimmed by 10 bases and V by 5 bases; bases with no gene match: 9. For the CDR3, the DNA is TGTGCCAGCAGTACAAGGACAGGGGGCTCTGGAGCTTTCTTT. Encoded protein: CASSTRTGGSGAFF.

This clone was recorded once. V usage is TRBV5-4 and J usage is TRBJ2-5; tentatively, D is TRBD2 (6 bases). CDR1 is SGHNT and CDR2 is YYREEE in the germline V gene (reference sequence). This CDR3 is built from 15 residues. Trimming cost V 2 bases and J 5 bases, with 16 bases left between them. The chain's CDR3 is CASSLRGGIRETQYF. CDR3 nucleotide sequence: TGTGCCAGCAGCTTACGGGGCGGGATCCGGGAGACCCAGTACTTC.

This clone was observed once. This chain joins TRBV9 and TRBJ1-1; 9 positions match TRBD1. CDR3 size: 13 residues. With V trimmed by 4 bases and J by 11 bases, 9 bases remained unmatched. Germline lookup yields CDR1 SGDLS and CDR2 YYNGEE. The CDR3 bases are TGTGCCAGCAGCCCCTACAGGGACAGGGATGCTTTCTTT. This gives the protein CASSPYRDRDAFF.

The sample holds a few counts of this clone. The J gene is TRBJ2-7, the V gene TRBV7-9, with a possible D match to TRBD1 (6 bases). The ends were cut back, 2 bases at V and 3 bases at J, with 14 bases in the middle. CDR1 and CDR2 (germline): SEHNR, FQNEAQ (reference sequence). CDR3 size: 15 residues. The CDR3 nucleotides are TGTGCCAGCAGCTTAATTCTGGGACATAGCTACGAGCAGTACTTC. It yields the protein CASSLILGHSYEQYF.

V is TRBV5-1 and J is TRBJ1-5, with D possibly being TRBD1 (5 bases). Germline-derived CDR1 and CDR2 are SGHRS and YFSETQ. CDR3 length equals 15 residues. V gave up 4 bases and J gave up 4 bases, with 15 bases separating them. The CDR3 region is CASSPNGGTNQPQHF. DNA for the CDR3: TGCGCCAGCAGCCCCAATGGGGGGACTAATCAGCCCCAGCATTTT.

This chain joins TRBV7-9 and TRBJ2-2, with 8 bases that match TRBD2. From germline, CDR1 is SEHNR and CDR2 FQNEAQ (reference sequence). The CDR3 runs to 16 residues. The trim removed 0 bases at V and 0 bases at J, leaving 0 bases unmatched. CDR3 nucleotides: TGTGCCAGCAGCTTAGCCGGGGGGGCGAACACCGGGGAGCTGTTTTTT. Translating gives CASSLAGGANTGELFF. The full variable domain, completed using reference TRBV7-9 and TRBJ2-2, is DTGVSQNPRHKITKRGQNVTFRCDPISEHNRLYWYRQTLGQGPEFLTYFQNEAQLEKSRLLSDRFSAERPKGSFSTLEIQRTEQGDSAMYLCASSLAGGANTGELFFGEGSRLTVL.

This chain connects TRBV28 to TRBJ1-5, with 9 bases aligning to TRBD1. With V trimmed by 2 bases and J by 5 bases, 7 bases remained unmatched. The CDR3 is 16 residues long. Germline V gives CDR1 MDHEN, CDR2 SYDVKM. The CDR3 spells CASSLPQGAGDQPQHF. For the CDR3, the DNA is TGTGCCAGCAGTTTACCACAGGGGGCTGGGGATCAGCCCCAGCATTTT.

The rearrangement links TRBV6-1 to TRBJ1-5; no clear D gene. Trimming stripped 0 bases from V and 7 bases from J, with 13 bases between. The CDR3 consists of 15 residues. The germline gives CDR1 MNHNS, CDR2 SASEGT. The CDR3 spells CASSEAGWGGQPQHF. The DNA for the CDR3 is TGTGCCAGCAGTGAAGCCGGATGGGGAGGCCAGCCCCAGCATTTT.

The V call is TRBV4-3, the J call TRBJ2-3, with TRBD2 matching over 12 bases. Germline V CDR1 and CDR2: LGHNA, YSLEER. The J segment lost 6 bases and the V segment lost 4 bases, leaving 5 bases of the junction unmatched. The CDR3 is 15 residues long. Written as DNA, the CDR3 is TGCGCCAGCAGCCGACTAGCGGGAGAAAAGGATACGCAGTATTTT. Translated, it gives CASSRLAGEKDTQYF.

The chain carries TRBV7-8 and TRBJ1-5, with 7 bases matching TRBD1. The germline V gene encodes CDR1 SGHVS and CDR2 FQNEAQ. The CDR3 is 14 amino acids. Trimming removed 4 bases from V and 11 bases from J; junction bases left unmatched: 11. CDR3 nucleotides: TGTGCCAGCAGCTCGACAGGGACCCGGGAGTCCCAGCATTTT. Translating it yields CASSSTGTRESQHF. Full variable domain (remainder filled in from reference TRBV7-8 and TRBJ1-5): GAGVSQSPRYKVAKRGQDVALRCDPISGHVSLFWYQQALGQGPEFLTYFQNEAQLDKSGLPSDRFFAERPEGSVSTLKIQRTQQEDSAVYLCASSSTGTRESQHFGDGTRLSIL.